These 20 T cell receptor beta chains were sequenced from one sample in a study of human T cells and chemical hapten exposure. TCRdb re-called the RACE reads through MiXCR, storing one row per CDR3 protein. Of 240,000 or so distinct CDR3 sequences in the sample, 7.5% to 9% were seen once. The time point is: pre-sensitization, week 0. Treatment meaning: therapeutic diphenylcyclopropenone sensitization with weekly scalp DPC. Material: whole blood, obtained in connection with sensitization to the hapten diphenylcyclopropenone (DPC). These receptors were obtained from a woman in her thirties or forties with alopecia areata. Some clones in this sample may be carry-over from other donors' samples.

This sequence joins TRBV20-1 and TRBJ1-4, with TRBD1 matching 9 bases. J was trimmed by 8 bases and V by 5 bases; bases with no gene match: 6. The CDR3 is 13 residues long. From germline, CDR1 is DFQATT and CDR2 SNEGSKA (reference sequence). DNA of the CDR3: TGCAGTGCTCGACAGGGGGTGGAGGAAAAACTGTTTTTT. Protein: CSARQGVEEKLFF.

The chain couples TRBV3-1 to TRBJ2-1, with 7 bases aligning to TRBD2. Germline V gene lookup returns CDR1 LGHDT and CDR2 YNNKEL (reference sequence). The junction had 7 bases not matched to a gene; V was cut back by 1 base and J by 7 bases. This CDR3 is built from 15 residues. CDR3 DNA sequence: TGTGCCAGCAGCCAAGTACGGCGACTAGCTAATGAGCAGTTCTTC. Translating gives CASSQVRRLANEQFF.

This sequence joins TRBV20-1 and TRBJ1-2; possibly TRBD1 for D (5 bases). The CDR3 runs 12 residues. Germline V gene lookup returns CDR1 DFQATT and CDR2 SNEGSKA (reference sequence). For the CDR3, the DNA is TGCAGCGCCACGACAGTCGACTATGGCTACACCTTC. This codes for CSATTVDYGYTF.

This clonotype was detected only a few times. CDR3 nucleotide sequence: TGCGCCAGCAGCTACGCTCACAGGCAAGAGACCCAGTACTTC. It translates to CASSYAHRQETQYF. The rearrangement links TRBV5-1 to TRBJ2-5, with D possibly TRBD1 on 5 matching bases. Germline CDR1 SGHRS, CDR2 YFSETQ. This CDR3 has 14 amino acids. The V gene lost 3 bases and the J gene lost 2 bases, with 11 bases spanning the gap.

In this sample, this clonotype turned up many times. This rearrangement joins TRBV6-1 to TRBJ1-1; D gene ambiguous. Germline CDR1 and CDR2: MNHNS and SASEGT. CDR3 length: 13 amino acids. The germline V and J ends were trimmed by 6 bases and 1 base, with 9 bases remaining between them. CDR3 residues: CASRLQENTEAFF. The CDR3 DNA sequence: TGTGCCAGCAGGCTTCAGGAGAACACTGAAGCTTTCTTT.

This chain uses TRBV6-5 with TRBJ1-1; 7 bases align to TRBD1. Per germline, CDR1 MNHEY and CDR2 SVGAGI. This CDR3 spans 12 amino acids. Trimming removed 6 bases from V and 3 bases from J; junction bases left unmatched: 1. The chain's CDR3 is CASRGQYTEAFF. DNA of the CDR3: TGTGCCAGCAGGGGACAGTACACTGAAGCTTTCTTT.

This clonotype was seen a few times. The chain couples TRBV6-6 to TRBJ1-1; weak D call: TRBD1 (6 bases). From germline, CDR1 is MNHNY and CDR2 SVGAGI (reference sequence). V was cut by 7 bases and J by 6 bases, with 15 bases left in between. The CDR3 is 13 residues long. The CDR3 reads CASTSVGGPEAFF. CDR3 DNA sequence: TGTGCCAGCACCAGCGTAGGGGGACCTGAAGCTTTCTTT.

This clonotype has at least ten counts. The chain links TRBV28 to TRBJ1-2; 10 bases agree with TRBD1. CDR1 and CDR2 (germline): MDHEN, SYDVKM. The CDR3 contains 14 residues. V gave up 4 bases and J gave up 7 bases; unmatched junction bases: 6. CDR3 region: CASSSGTGEGGYTF. CDR3 in DNA: TGTGCCAGCAGTTCCGGGACAGGGGAGGGTGGCTACACCTTC.

This clonotype was detected a few times. The chain couples TRBV6-2 or TRBV6-3 to TRBJ2-2; 7 bases are shared with TRBD2. J was trimmed by 3 bases and V by 6 bases; bases with no gene match: 10. The CDR3 sequence is 16 residues long. Per germline, CDR1 MNHEY and CDR2 SVGEGT. As DNA, the CDR3 is TGTGCCAGCAGCTTTCAGAGCGGGGTTGACACCGGGGAGCTGTTTTTT. Translated: CASSFQSGVDTGELFF.

J is TRBJ2-1 and V is TRBV4-1; TRBD2 is a possible D gene (7 bases). Deletions cut 4 bases from V and 4 bases from J, with 17 bases between. CDR3 length equals 16 residues. Germline V gene sequence: CDR1 MGHRA, CDR2 YSYEKL. The CDR3 loop is CASSPEGGGRYNEQFF. The CDR3 bases are TGCGCCAGCAGCCCAGAGGGAGGGGGTAGGTACAATGAGCAGTTCTTC.

This clonotype has just a few counts. The chain employs TRBV28 and TRBJ2-1, with D tentatively TRBD2 (6 bases). The CDR3 sequence is 16 residues long. Germline loops: CDR1 MDHEN, CDR2 SYDVKM. Between the trimmed V and J ends, which lost 5 bases and 6 bases, there was a span of 20 bases. CDR3: CASSPPYGRTGNEQFF. DNA of the CDR3: TGTGCCAGCAGTCCCCCTTACGGGAGAACGGGCAATGAGCAGTTCTTC.

This clonotype was seen more than once but under ten times. The gene calls are TRBV29-1 and TRBJ1-3; no reliable D call. CDR1 SQVTM and CDR2 ANQGSEA come from the germline V gene. V lost 4 bases to trimming and J lost 4 bases, with 8 bases between them. CDR3 length equals 12 residues. The CDR3 protein is CSVALLGNTIYF. As DNA, the CDR3 is TGCAGCGTTGCCCTATTGGGAAACACCATATATTTT.

There are a few counts of this clonotype. The chain combines TRBV6-2 or TRBV6-3 with TRBJ2-7; a possible D gene is TRBD2 (6 bases). Trimming removed 5 bases from V and 4 bases from J, with 21 bases in between. This CDR3 is 16 amino acids long. CDR1 is MNHEY, CDR2 SVGEGT, per germline. CDR3 coding DNA: TGTGCCAGCAGTCCCGGGACTCCAAACCCGATTTACGAGCAGTACTTC. Its translation is CASSPGTPNPIYEQYF.

This clonotype was seen repeatedly, ten times or more. The J gene is TRBJ2-7, the V gene TRBV6-1, with TRBD2 matching 8 bases. V lost 8 bases and J lost 2; bases outside the gene matches: 11. The CDR3 has 15 amino acids. The germline CDR1 and CDR2 sequences are MNHNS and SASEGT. The CDR3 coding sequence is TGTGCCAGCGGCAAAAGCAGCGGGGGAACCTACGAGCAGTACTTC. Translated: CASGKSSGGTYEQYF.

In this sample, this clonotype turned up a few times. The chain joins TRBV4-2 to TRBJ2-6; D possibly uses TRBD1 or TRBD2 (5 bases each). V gave up 4 bases and J gave up 4 bases, with 17 bases separating them. The CDR3 runs 17 residues. Per the germline V gene, CDR1 is LGHNA and CDR2 is YNFKEQ. This CDR3 reads CASSPTGARAGANVLTF. The CDR3 region has the DNA TGTGCCAGCAGCCCTACCGGGGCCCGAGCAGGGGCCAACGTCCTGACTTTC.

V usage is TRBV20-1 and J usage is TRBJ2-1; D may be TRBD2 (6 bases). Germline V lookup: CDR1 DFQATT, CDR2 SNEGSKA (reference sequence). The CDR3 spans 15 residues. Trimming shortened V by 6 bases and J by 1 base, and 16 bases separated the two germline ends. The CDR3 spells CSAPGSGGSYNEQFF. In nucleotides, the CDR3 is TGCAGTGCCCCCGGTAGCGGAGGGTCCTACAATGAGCAGTTCTTC.

This clonotype was recorded many times. The chain couples TRBV4-2 to TRBJ2-3; 7 bases are shared with TRBD1. With 3 bases clipped from V and 2 bases from J, the junction kept 5 bases outside the gene matches. The CDR3 spans 15 residues. Germline-derived CDR1 and CDR2 are LGHNA and YNFKEQ. The CDR3 coding sequence is TGTGCCAGCAGCCAGAACGGACAGGCCACAGATACGCAGTATTTT. It yields the protein CASSQNGQATDTQYF.

V and J are TRBV2 and TRBJ1-5; TRBD1 might be the D (6 bases). From germline, CDR1 is SNHLY and CDR2 FYNNEI. This CDR3 is built from 13 residues. V lost 9 bases to trimming and J lost 2 bases, with 11 bases between them. DNA of the CDR3: TGTGCCAGTTTCGAGGGGGGCAATCAGCCCCAGCATTTT. Its translation is CASFEGGNQPQHF.

This clonotype was seen many times. This chain joins TRBV7-2 and TRBJ2-3, with TRBD2 identical over 8 bases. Germline CDR1 and CDR2: SGHTA and FQGNSA. This CDR3 contains 16 residues. V trimming: 3 bases; J trimming: 6 bases; junction bases outside the gene matches: 11. The CDR3 bases are TGTGCCAGCAGCTTCGGAGCGGGAGTAGGATGGGATACGCAGTATTTT. Its protein product is CASSFGAGVGWDTQYF.

This clonotype has more than one count but fewer than ten. The rearrangement joins TRBV6-1 to TRBJ2-7, with 7 bases matching TRBD2. The CDR3 has 14 amino acids. The J segment lost 0 bases and the V segment lost 6 bases, leaving 5 bases of the junction unmatched. The germline gives CDR1 MNHNS, CDR2 SASEGT. DNA of the CDR3: TGTGCCAGCAGGAGCGGGAAGAGCTCCTACGAGCAGTACTTC. It translates to CASRSGKSSYEQYF.